This T cell receptor (beta chain) was sequenced for a study of shared clonotypes between healthy human individuals. Repertoires were generated with immunoSEQ multiplex PCR, while TCRdb's copy carries only in-frame clones and drops some. The repertoire has some 1.5 million clones, more than 95% of them found once; the top ten carry approximately 1%. Sequencing was done on a sample of naive CD4+ T cells sorted from blood. Sample subset: CD45RA+ positively selected. The sequence was obtained from a man aged 25-40 years in good health.

Here the CDR3 reads CASSRLLGGGWTTQYF. The CDR3 nucleotides are TGTGCCAGCAGTCGGTTGCTCGGGGGAGGGTGGACTACGCAGTATTTT. J is TRBJ2-3 and V is TRBV27, with 7 bases that match TRBD2. V lost 5 bases to trimming and J lost 8 bases; unmatched junction nucleotides: 16. Germline V gives CDR1 MNHEY, CDR2 SMNVEV (reference sequence). The CDR3 has 16 amino acids.